Listed here are 31 T cell receptor beta chains from one sample, sequenced in a study of patients and donors after allogeneic stem cell transplantation. TCRdb called the RT-PCR reads again in MiXCR, with one record for every CDR3 protein. The repertoire consists of about a million distinct CDR3 sequences, with 18% occurring once and the leading ten covering around 6%. The sequenced material came from blood, either unsorted or a sorted T cell fraction (not recorded which). Source of these receptors: a human donor who was either an allogeneic HSCT recipient or a stem cell or donor lymphocyte infusion donor (not recorded which). It is not recorded whose cells these are; they may come from a transplant donor.

This chain uses TRBV6-1 with TRBJ2-1; 8 bases align to TRBD2. CDR3 length: 15 amino acids. V was pared by 8 bases and J by 0 bases, with 6 bases of the junction left unmatched. Germline CDR1 reads MNHNS; CDR2 reads SASEGT. CDR3 bases: TGTGCCAGCGGGACTAGTCTGAGCTCCTACAATGAGCAGTTCTTC. This gives the protein CASGTSLSSYNEQFF.

This clonotype has just a few counts. This chain joins TRBV12-3 or TRBV12-4 and TRBJ2-1; TRBD2 aligns across 11 bases. This CDR3 contains 17 residues. V lost 4 bases and J lost 5; bases outside the gene matches: 10. Here the CDR3 reads CASSSNAGTSGHNEQFF. The CDR3 DNA sequence: TGTGCCAGCAGTTCCAACGCCGGGACTAGCGGCCACAATGAGCAGTTCTTC.

This chain connects TRBV20-1 to TRBJ1-1; 9 nucleotides line up with TRBD1. Germline values: CDR1 DFQATT, CDR2 SNEGSKA (reference sequence). This CDR3 comprises 14 residues. Trimming cost V 6 bases and J 6 bases; bases outside gene matches: 11. The CDR3 spells CSAIPGQGSPEAFF. The CDR3 region has the DNA TGCAGTGCCATTCCGGGACAGGGTAGCCCTGAAGCTTTCTTT.

This clonotype came up a few times. This chain joins TRBV5-1 and TRBJ2-5; weak D call: TRBD1 (5 bases). CDR1 SGHRS and CDR2 YFSETQ come from the germline V gene. This CDR3 has 14 residues. Trimming shortened V by 4 bases and J by 2 bases, and 12 bases separated the two germline ends. Here the CDR3 DNA reads TGCGCCAGCAGCGTTCCAGACAGACAAGAGACCCAGTACTTC. Amino acids: CASSVPDRQETQYF. The whole variable domain, filled in from reference TRBV5-1 and TRBJ2-5, reads KAGVTQTPRYLIKTRGQQVTLSCSPISGHRSVSWYQQTPGQGLQFLFEYFSETQRNKGNFPGRFSGRQFSNSRSEMNVSTLELGDSALYLCASSVPDRQETQYFGPGTRLLVL.

This clonotype was detected many times. J is TRBJ2-7 and V is TRBV6-5; TRBD2 agrees at 7 bases. CDR3 length: 15 residues. V shed 0 bases and J 1 base; nucleotides not matched to a gene: 3. Germline V CDR1 and CDR2: MNHEY, SVGAGI. The CDR3: CASSYSTSPSYEQYF. The CDR3 DNA sequence: TGTGCCAGCAGTTACTCGACTAGCCCATCCTACGAGCAGTACTTC.

This clonotype was picked up many times. The CDR3 region has the DNA TGTGCCAGCAGCACAACAAACGAGCAGTACTTC. It codes for CASSTTNEQYF. J is TRBJ2-7 and V is TRBV5-6; D unresolved. Trimming removed 4 bases at V and 5 bases at J, with 7 bases between. The length of the CDR3 is 11 residues. Per germline, CDR1 SGHDT and CDR2 YYEEEE.

The CDR3 nucleotides are TGTGCCAGCAGCCAAAGGAGCGGGGCGAACACCGGGGAGCTGTTTTTT. Translated, it gives CASSQRSGANTGELFF. V gene TRBV3-1 combines with J gene TRBJ2-2; 7 positions agree with TRBD2. The CDR3 has 16 amino acids. Germline V CDR1 and CDR2: LGHDT, YNNKEL (reference sequence). Trimming at V came to 2 bases and at J to 0 bases, leaving 3 bases not matched to a gene.

This clonotype has just a few counts. The V call is TRBV6-5, the J call TRBJ2-1; D gene unclear. Trimming removed 2 bases from V and 3 bases from J, with 11 bases in between. The germline gives CDR1 MNHEY, CDR2 SVGAGI. The CDR3 consists of 15 residues. CDR3 region: CASSYQFAVYNEQFF. In DNA, the CDR3 is TGTGCCAGCAGTTACCAATTCGCGGTCTACAATGAGCAGTTCTTC.

This clonotype has a handful of counts. CDR3: CAISGLAGGPYNEQFF. CDR3 nucleotides: TGTGCCATCAGTGGACTAGCGGGAGGGCCCTACAATGAGCAGTTCTTC. V gene TRBV10-3 combines with J gene TRBJ2-1; 14 bases align to TRBD2. V was clipped by 4 bases and J by 2 bases; unmatched bases: 1. Germline CDR1 and CDR2: ENHRY and SYGVKD. The length of the CDR3 is 16 residues.

There are a few counts of this clonotype. This rearrangement joins TRBV7-3 to TRBJ2-1, with a weak D call TRBD2 (5 bases). V lost 5 bases and J lost 7, with 12 bases in between. The germline V gene has CDR1 SGHTA and CDR2 FQGTGA. The CDR3 is 13 residues long. Written as DNA, the CDR3 is TGTGCCAGCAGCGACGGACTCACAAATGAGCAGTTCTTC. It is translated as CASSDGLTNEQFF.

This clonotype was counted only a few times. The V and J genes are TRBV20-1 and TRBJ2-7; D may be TRBD2 (6 bases). V was clipped by 1 base and J by 4 bases, with 17 bases between them. CDR1 and CDR2 from the germline V gene are DFQATT and SNEGSKA (reference sequence). The CDR3 extends over 15 amino acids. This CDR3 is CSARGGVGSFYEQYF. In DNA form, the CDR3 reads TGCAGTGCTAGAGGGGGGGTCGGGAGTTTTTACGAGCAGTACTTC.

Here the CDR3 reads CASSGQGGPYEQYF. The DNA for the CDR3 is TGTGCCAGCAGTGGACAAGGGGGGCCCTACGAGCAGTACTTC. The chain uses TRBV25-1 and TRBJ2-7; tentatively, D is TRBD1 or TRBD2 (6 bases each). Germline lookup yields CDR1 MGHDK and CDR2 SYGVNS. V lost 4 bases, J lost 2 bases, and 12 bases lay in between. The CDR3 has 14 residues.

This clonotype turned up a few times. The rearrangement joins TRBV5-1 to TRBJ1-2, with D possibly TRBD1 on 5 matching bases. This CDR3 has 15 amino acids. V was pared by 0 bases and J by 8 bases, with 17 bases between. The germline gives CDR1 SGHRS, CDR2 YFSETQ. The CDR3 bases are TGCGCCAGCAGCTTGGAAGGGGTATGGGGTAGCGGCTACACCTTC. Translating gives CASSLEGVWGSGYTF.

This chain uses TRBV10-3 with TRBJ2-1; 7 bases agree with TRBD1. The CDR3 loop spans 16 amino acids. Losses at the gene ends were 3 bases for V and 5 bases for J; bases not matched to a gene: 10. CDR1 and CDR2 from the germline V gene are ENHRY and SYGVKD. The CDR3 spells CAISDFPGTDNNEQFF. DNA of the CDR3: TGTGCCATCAGTGACTTCCCCGGGACAGATAACAATGAGCAGTTCTTC.

This clonotype was detected many times. The V and J genes are TRBV4-2 and TRBJ2-7; D call uncertain. In germline, CDR1 is LGHNA, CDR2 YNFKEQ. The CDR3 loop spans 14 amino acids. V gave up 0 bases and J gave up 6 bases, with 12 bases separating them. CDR3: CASSQEFLVLEQYF. The CDR3 DNA reads TGTGCCAGCAGCCAAGAGTTCCTAGTTCTCGAGCAGTACTTC.

There are a few counts of this clonotype. The rearrangement joins TRBV30 to TRBJ2-2, with D possibly matching TRBD2 (5 bases). The CDR3 extends over 16 amino acids. The V and J ends lost 4 bases and 5 bases respectively, with 20 bases between them. Per the germline V gene, CDR1 is GTSNPN and CDR2 is SVGIG (reference sequence). The CDR3 loop is CAWTNPGRRLTGELFF. The CDR3 DNA reads TGTGCCTGGACTAATCCGGGAAGGAGGCTAACCGGGGAGCTGTTTTTT.

The chain uses TRBV3-1 and TRBJ2-2; 7 nucleotides align to TRBD2. The CDR3 length is 16 residues. J was trimmed by 2 bases and V by 6 bases; bases with no gene match: 9. The germline CDR1 and CDR2 sequences are LGHDT and YNNKEL (reference sequence). This CDR3 is CASSRRLAGNTGELFF. CDR3 sequence (DNA): TGTGCCAGCAGTCGACGACTAGCAGGCAACACCGGGGAGCTGTTTTTT.

In this sample, this clonotype turned up a few times. The chain has TRBV30 and TRBJ2-7, with a tentative D call TRBD2 (6 bases). V lost 1 base and J lost 3, with 16 bases in between. CDR3 length: 15 amino acids. CDR1 GTSNPN and CDR2 SVGIG come from the germline V gene (reference sequence). This CDR3 is CAWSDQGLMVYEQYF. CDR3 nucleotide sequence: TGTGCCTGGAGTGACCAGGGACTTATGGTCTACGAGCAGTACTTC.

This chain links TRBV5-1 with TRBJ2-3; D not resolved. V lost 0 bases, J lost 3 bases, and 8 bases lay in between. CDR3 size: 14 residues. Germline V gene lookup returns CDR1 SGHRS and CDR2 YFSETQ. This chain's CDR3 is CASSLGHETDTQYF. In DNA, the CDR3 is TGCGCCAGCAGCTTGGGACATGAAACAGATACGCAGTATTTT.

CDR3 in amino acids: CASRGDSHTGELFF. In DNA form, the CDR3 reads TGTGCCAGCAGGGGGGACAGTCACACCGGGGAGCTGTTTTTT. The chain carries TRBV6-1 and TRBJ2-2; 7 bases fit TRBD1. Germline lookup yields CDR1 MNHNS and CDR2 SASEGT. The CDR3 runs 14 residues. The J segment lost 3 bases and the V segment lost 6 bases, leaving 4 bases of the junction unmatched.

The chain has TRBV10-3 and TRBJ2-2; a possible D gene is TRBD1 (6 bases). V dropped 7 bases and J dropped 2 bases, with 11 bases sitting between them. The CDR3 length is 14 residues. Germline assignment: CDR1 ENHRY and CDR2 SYGVKD. CDR3 in DNA: TGTGCCATCACGACAGGAGGAAACACCGGGGAGCTGTTTTTT. Translation gives CAITTGGNTGELFF.

V is TRBV6-1 and J is TRBJ1-1; perhaps TRBD1 as D (6 bases). The CDR3 totals 15 residues. The V and J ends lost 7 bases and 5 bases respectively, with 20 bases between them. Germline V lookup: CDR1 MNHNS, CDR2 SASEGT. CDR3: CASKLITGRGTEAFF. The CDR3 bases are TGTGCCAGCAAACTCATTACAGGGCGGGGGACTGAAGCTTTCTTT.

V usage is TRBV6-1 and J usage is TRBJ1-2; the match to TRBD1 covers 7 bases. The CDR3 sequence is 14 residues long. Trimming cost V 4 bases and J 4 bases; bases outside gene matches: 6. The germline V gene has CDR1 MNHNS and CDR2 SASEGT. The CDR3 here is CASSGRQGRYGYTF. The CDR3, as DNA: TGTGCCAGCAGTGGGAGACAGGGTCGCTATGGCTACACCTTC.

The gene calls are TRBV12-3 or TRBV12-4 and TRBJ1-5; 7 nucleotides align to TRBD1. The CDR3 is 16 amino acids. V lost 5 bases to trimming and J lost 0 bases; unmatched junction nucleotides: 7. Written as DNA, the CDR3 is TGTGCCAGCAGTGGGGGACAGAGGAATAGCAATCAGCCCCAGCATTTT. Amino acids: CASSGGQRNSNQPQHF.

CDR3 region: CASSRMGGVIAEAFF. DNA of the CDR3: TGTGCCAGCAGCCGCATGGGAGGGGTAATCGCTGAAGCTTTCTTT. The chain has TRBV4-2 and TRBJ1-1, with TRBD1 as a possible D gene (5 bases). The CDR3 totals 15 residues. The V end was cut by 4 bases, the J end by 6 bases, with 18 bases between. CDR1 and CDR2 (germline): LGHNA, YNFKEQ.

The V call is TRBV12-5, the J call TRBJ2-3; TRBD2 aligns across 8 bases. This CDR3 contains 19 residues. Germline CDR1 reads LGHNT; CDR2 reads FRNRAP. V shed 5 bases and J 0 bases; nucleotides not matched to a gene: 16. The CDR3: CASGLSAREDAASTDTQYF. The CDR3 coding sequence is TGTGCTAGTGGTCTCTCGGCGCGGGAGGATGCGGCTAGCACAGATACGCAGTATTTT.

This clonotype has a count of ten or more. The rearrangement links TRBV4-1 to TRBJ1-4; no clear D gene. V dropped 9 bases and J dropped 8 bases, with 4 bases sitting between them. Germline loops: CDR1 MGHRA, CDR2 YSYEKL. The CDR3 extends over 9 amino acids. This CDR3 reads CARTEKLFF. CDR3 DNA sequence: TGCGCCAGAACGGAAAAACTGTTTTTT.

This clonotype was observed a handful of times. V usage is TRBV10-3 and J usage is TRBJ2-7, with TRBD1 matching over 7 bases. V trimming: 6 bases; J trimming: 0 bases; junction bases outside the gene matches: 5. The CDR3 runs 14 residues. Per germline, CDR1 ENHRY and CDR2 SYGVKD. CDR3 sequence reads: CAIRASGGSYEQYF. In DNA form, the CDR3 reads TGTGCCATCAGGGCGTCAGGGGGCTCCTACGAGCAGTACTTC.

CDR3: CASSFSTKLLFF. Here the CDR3 DNA reads TGTGCCAGCAGTTTCTCGACTAAATTACTGTTTTTT. The J gene is TRBJ1-4, the V gene TRBV12-3 or TRBV12-4, with D unresolved. Trimming removed 3 bases at V and 13 bases at J, with 12 bases between. This CDR3 comprises 12 residues.

The chain couples TRBV20-1 to TRBJ1-1, with no clear D. The V end was cut by 3 bases, the J end by 0 bases, with 8 bases between. Germline lookup yields CDR1 DFQATT and CDR2 SNEGSKA (reference sequence). This CDR3 has 13 amino acids. The CDR3 spells CSASRGMNTEAFF. The CDR3 region has the DNA TGCAGTGCTAGCCGGGGAATGAACACTGAAGCTTTCTTT.

The chain employs TRBV20-1 and TRBJ1-5; no definite D call. V gave up 4 bases and J gave up 3 bases, with 13 bases separating them. CDR1 is DFQATT and CDR2 is SNEGSKA in the germline V gene (reference sequence). The CDR3 spans 14 residues. This CDR3 reads CSATRYGNNQPQHF. The CDR3 DNA reads as TGCAGTGCTACGAGGTACGGGAACAATCAGCCCCAGCATTTT.